The 10 T cell receptor beta chains reported below all come from one sample, sequenced in a study of blood T cell repertoires in COVID-19. Method: immunoSEQ multiplex PCR; TCRdb's copy keeps in-frame clones and lacks some. Of over 35,000 clones in the sample, roughly 80% were seen once. Sequenced sample: peripheral blood. All receptors come from a human donor with acute or convalescent COVID-19. The donor label of this sample is uncertain.

The chain employs TRBV6-5 and TRBJ2-2, with TRBD1 identical over 7 bases. This CDR3 is 14 amino acids long. Germline V CDR1 and CDR2: MNHEY, SVGAGI. Trimming cost V 6 bases and J 1 base; bases outside gene matches: 2. The CDR3 sequence is CASRSGGNTGELFF. Here the CDR3 DNA reads TGTGCCAGCAGGTCAGGGGGGAACACCGGGGAGCTGTTTTTT.

The chain joins TRBV28 to TRBJ1-4; D is perhaps TRBD1 (6 bases). Germline CDR1 is MDHEN and CDR2 is SYDVKM. The V end was cut by 5 bases, the J end by 0 bases, with 13 bases between. The length of the CDR3 is 16 residues. The CDR3 nucleotides read TGTGCCAGCAGTCCGGGACACATTACAACTAATGAAAAACTGTTTTTT. It encodes CASSPGHITTNEKLFF.

This rearrangement joins TRBV6-1 to TRBJ1-3, with D possibly matching TRBD1 (5 bases). This CDR3 has 15 residues. The V gene's germline CDR1 is MNHNS and CDR2 SASEGT. V gave up 3 bases and J gave up 4 bases, with 13 bases separating them. The CDR3 reads CASSDAGDSGNTIYF. The CDR3 bases are TGTGCCAGCAGTGACGCCGGGGACTCCGGAAACACCATATATTTT.

The CDR3 DNA sequence: TGTGCCAGCAGTTCTGTACTACAGACCCAGTACTTC. It codes for CASSSVLQTQYF. J is TRBJ2-5 and V is TRBV12-3 or TRBV12-4; D is uncertain. The CDR3 has 12 residues. V lost 4 bases and J 6 bases, leaving 9 bases between the germline ends.

This clone was counted a few times. The chain recombines TRBV19 with TRBJ2-1, with TRBD2 matching 10 bases. This CDR3 spans 13 amino acids. Germline lookup yields CDR1 LNHDA and CDR2 SQIVND (reference sequence). With 5 bases clipped from V and 10 bases from J, the junction kept 5 bases outside the gene matches. CDR3 in amino acids: CASSPPGLAEQFF. CDR3 nucleotides: TGTGCCAGTAGTCCCCCGGGACTAGCGGAGCAGTTCTTC.

The chain has TRBV11-2 and TRBJ2-4, with D possibly TRBD1 on 5 matching bases. The CDR3 length is 13 residues. CDR1 and CDR2 from the germline V gene are SGHAT and FQNNGV. Trimming took off 2 bases at V and 7 bases at J, with 9 bases between the two ends. CDR3 DNA: TGTGCCAGCAGCTTACAGGGTTCCAACATTCAGTACTTC. Amino acids: CASSLQGSNIQYF. Using reference TRBV11-2 and TRBJ2-4 for the parts outside the CDR3, the full variable domain is EAGVAQSPRYKIIEKRQSVAFWCNPISGHATLYWYQQILGQGPKLLIQFQNNGVVDDSQLPKDRFSAERLKGVDSTLKIQPAKLEDSAVYLCASSLQGSNIQYFGAGTRLSVL.

V usage is TRBV6-5 and J usage is TRBJ2-1; 8 positions match TRBD1. The CDR3 has 15 amino acids. Per germline, CDR1 MNHEY and CDR2 SVGAGI. After removal of 6 bases from V and 8 bases from J, the junction contained 12 bases not matched to a gene. As DNA, the CDR3 is TGTGCCAGCAGCCCCCGGGACAGGTTTTATGATGAGCAGTTCTTC. Amino acid sequence: CASSPRDRFYDEQFF.

V and J are TRBV7-9 and TRBJ1-2, with a possible D match to TRBD1 (6 bases). The CDR3 loop spans 15 amino acids. V gave up 0 bases and J gave up 3 bases, with 11 bases separating them. Per the germline V gene, CDR1 is SEHNR and CDR2 is FQNEAQ (reference sequence). CDR3 sequence reads: CASSLAQGLDYGYTF. The CDR3 DNA reads TGTGCCAGCAGCTTAGCGCAGGGGTTGGACTATGGCTACACCTTC.

DNA of the CDR3: TGTGCCAGCTCACAAACAGGAGACTCCTATGGCTACACCTTC. It translates to CASSQTGDSYGYTF. This chain uses TRBV18 with TRBJ1-2, with D tentatively TRBD1 (5 bases). The germline V gene has CDR1 KGHSH and CDR2 LQKENI. Trimming left V 4 bases short and J 4 bases short, with 13 bases between. The CDR3 is made up of 14 amino acids.

The chain recombines TRBV14 with TRBJ2-1; 8 nucleotides align to TRBD1. CDR1 SGHDN and CDR2 FVKESK come from the germline V gene. J was trimmed by 3 bases and V by 3 bases; bases with no gene match: 10. The CDR3 consists of 17 residues. The CDR3 protein is CASSHETLGTGYNEQFF. Here the CDR3 DNA reads TGTGCCAGCAGCCATGAAACCTTGGGGACAGGCTACAATGAGCAGTTCTTC.